A single sample gave rise to the 30 T cell receptor beta chains below, sequenced in a study of control samples from healthy donors and cancer patients. Profiling relied on immunoSEQ multiplex PCR, and the TCRdb table lists in-frame clones only, not all of them. The sample records about 130,000 clones, about 93% being singletons. The sequencing input was PBMCs. The receptor source for this set is a man aged 45-65 years with head and neck cancer.

The chain couples TRBV24-1 to TRBJ1-2; D is unclear. Germline assignment: CDR1 KGHDR and CDR2 SFDVKD. The CDR3 spans 18 residues. Between the trimmed V and J ends, which lost 4 bases and 4 bases, there was a span of 24 bases. The CDR3 region is CATSDLHSLTPDPYGYTF. The CDR3 region has the DNA TGTGCCACCAGTGACCTTCATTCTCTGACACCGGATCCCTATGGCTACACCTTC.

V is TRBV30 and J is TRBJ1-1; D might be TRBD1 (6 bases). Germline lookup yields CDR1 GTSNPN and CDR2 SVGIG (reference sequence). The CDR3 totals 15 residues. Trimming pared 8 bases from V and 4 bases from J, leaving 23 bases between. CDR3 sequence reads: CAGGVRGAQSTEAFF. The DNA of the CDR3 is TGTGCCGGGGGGGTACGGGGGGCTCAGAGCACTGAAGCTTTCTTT. The full variable domain, in which reference TRBV30 and TRBJ1-1 provide the parts outside the CDR3, is SQTIHQWPATLVQPVGSPLSLECTVEGTSNPNLYWYRQAAGRGLQLLFYSVGIGQISSEVPQNLSASRPQDRQFILSSKKLLLSDSGFYLCAGGVRGAQSTEAFFGQGTRLTVV.

The chain links TRBV20-1 to TRBJ2-7; D is undetermined. V lost 3 bases, J lost 5 bases, and 11 bases lay in between. The V gene's germline CDR1 is DFQATT and CDR2 SNEGSKA (reference sequence). The CDR3 covers 12 residues. The CDR3 DNA sequence: TGCAGTGCTAGTTTCGAGTCCCACGAGCAGTACTTC. It yields the protein CSASFESHEQYF.

The sample holds one count of this clone. This sequence joins TRBV25-1 and TRBJ1-2; D possibly corresponds to TRBD1 (6 bases). Germline lookup yields CDR1 MGHDK and CDR2 SYGVNS. V lost 4 bases, J lost 4 bases, and 16 bases lay in between. The CDR3 is made up of 15 amino acids. In DNA, the CDR3 is TGTGCCAGCAGTGGGGCTGATGGGGGCAGCTATGGCTACACCTTC. Amino acids: CASSGADGGSYGYTF.

This clone appeared a single time. The J gene is TRBJ1-1, the V gene TRBV27; 8 bases are shared with TRBD1. This CDR3 comprises 18 residues. With V trimmed by 2 bases and J by 1 base, 12 bases remained unmatched. Germline V lookup: CDR1 MNHEY, CDR2 SMNVEV (reference sequence). CDR3 loop: CASSLRTGKGRANTEAFF. CDR3 DNA sequence: TGTGCCAGCAGTTTACGGACAGGGAAAGGTAGGGCGAACACTGAAGCTTTCTTT.

V is TRBV30 and J is TRBJ1-1, with 7 bases identical to TRBD1. There are 14 residues in the CDR3. Germline V gives CDR1 GTSNPN, CDR2 SVGIG (reference sequence). After removal of 5 bases from V and 0 bases from J, the junction contained 6 bases not matched to a gene. CDR3 region: CAWEQTGLNTEAFF. CDR3 nucleotides: TGTGCCTGGGAGCAGACAGGGTTGAACACTGAAGCTTTCTTT.

About this clone itself: The same CDR3 arises from other DNA sequences in this sample as well. J is TRBJ2-3 and V is TRBV7-2; D gene uncertain. Germline assignment: CDR1 SGHTA and CDR2 FQGNSA. This CDR3 has 13 amino acids. The V and J ends lost 4 bases and 6 bases respectively, with 11 bases between them. In nucleotides, the CDR3 is TGTGCCAGCAGCTCAACTGTGTCCGATACGCAGTATTTT. Its protein is CASSSTVSDTQYF.

The gene calls are TRBV4-1 and TRBJ1-4; 7 bases align to TRBD1. The V gene's germline CDR1 is MGHRA and CDR2 YSYEKL. The CDR3 is 14 amino acids. J gave up 3 bases and V 8 bases, and 6 bases lay outside the gene matches. The CDR3 DNA reads as TGCGCCAGCCGTCGACAGGGAGCTAATGAAAAACTGTTTTTT. Its translation is CASRRQGANEKLFF.

The chain joins TRBV30 to TRBJ1-1; D gene unclear. This CDR3 contains 13 residues. Trimming took off 8 bases at V and 5 bases at J, with 18 bases between the two ends. Germline V lookup: CDR1 GTSNPN, CDR2 SVGIG (reference sequence). This CDR3 reads CAVDAGMGTEAFF. The CDR3 DNA follows: TGTGCCGTGGATGCCGGTATGGGGACTGAAGCTTTCTTT.

The chain recombines TRBV2 with TRBJ2-3; no clear D gene. Germline assignment: CDR1 SNHLY and CDR2 FYNNEI. The CDR3 has 11 residues. DNA for the CDR3: TGTGCTAAGCAGGCCCAAGATACGCAGTATTTT. Protein sequence: CAKQAQDTQYF.

The V call is TRBV7-3, the J call TRBJ1-1; D uncertain. V was trimmed by 0 bases and J by 6 bases, leaving 8 bases between them. The CDR3 has 13 amino acids. The germline CDR1 and CDR2 sequences are SGHTA and FQGTGA. The CDR3 loop is CASSLTGYSEAFF. DNA of the CDR3: TGTGCCAGCAGCTTAACAGGGTATTCTGAAGCTTTCTTT.

This sequence joins TRBV3-1 (or the pseudogene TRBV3-2) and TRBJ2-3; no definite D call. Germline V lookup: CDR1 LGHDT, CDR2 YNNKEL (reference sequence). The CDR3 sequence is 13 residues long. Trimming left V 4 bases short and J 2 bases short, with 7 bases between. CDR3 residues: CASSPAATDTQYF. The CDR3 region has the DNA TGTGCCAGCAGCCCTGCTGCCACAGATACGCAGTATTTT.

The gene calls are TRBV5-1 and TRBJ2-3, with 7 bases fitting TRBD2. V lost 7 bases to trimming and J lost 4 bases; unmatched junction nucleotides: 15. CDR3 length: 16 residues. Germline assignment: CDR1 SGHRS and CDR2 YFSETQ. CDR3 sequence: CASRIRAGDGADTQYF. In DNA form, the CDR3 reads TGCGCCAGCCGCATAAGGGCGGGGGATGGTGCAGATACGCAGTATTTT.

This sequence joins TRBV6-2 or TRBV6-3 and TRBJ2-7; D is ambiguous. The germline V gene encodes CDR1 MNHEY and CDR2 SVGEGT. The CDR3 has 14 residues. The V and J ends lost 2 bases and 5 bases respectively, with 13 bases between them. CDR3 protein: CASSYGKQRDEQYF. CDR3 sequence (DNA): TGTGCCAGCAGTTACGGGAAGCAAAGAGACGAGCAGTACTTC.

The CDR3 is CASSLEVENSPLHF. The CDR3 bases are TGTGCCAGCAGCTTAGAAGTGGAGAATTCACCCCTCCACTTT. V and J are TRBV7-9 and TRBJ1-6; D is unresolved. The length of the CDR3 is 14 residues. Trimming shortened V by 1 base and J by 7 bases, and 8 bases separated the two germline ends. Looked up from germline, CDR1 is SEHNR and CDR2 is FQNEAQ (reference sequence).

The chain recombines TRBV19 with TRBJ2-1; 7 bases map to TRBD2. This CDR3 contains 14 residues. Germline CDR1 is LNHDA and CDR2 is SQIVND (reference sequence). V shed 10 bases and J 5 bases; nucleotides not matched to a gene: 11. Here the CDR3 reads CATSWASGNNEQFF. CDR3 in DNA: TGTGCCACCTCTTGGGCTAGCGGCAACAATGAGCAGTTCTTC.

V gene TRBV11-3 combines with J gene TRBJ2-7; 10 nucleotides agree with TRBD1. Trimming at V came to 4 bases and at J to 2 bases, leaving 5 bases not matched to a gene. CDR1 and CDR2 from the germline V gene are SGHNT and YENEEA. This CDR3 has 15 residues. CDR3 in amino acids: CASSSKGTGAYEQYF. CDR3 coding DNA: TGTGCCAGCAGCTCAAAGGGGACAGGGGCCTACGAGCAGTACTTC.

The chain has TRBV12-3 or TRBV12-4 and TRBJ2-7; D gene uncertain. The CDR3 loop spans 13 amino acids. The V gene lost 4 bases and the J gene lost 6 bases, with 13 bases spanning the gap. The CDR3 spells CASSWTDFGEQYF. CDR3 DNA: TGTGCCAGCAGTTGGACCGATTTCGGCGAGCAGTACTTC.

The chain carries TRBV30 and TRBJ2-1; 10 bases line up with TRBD2. The CDR3 length is 15 residues. Per the germline V gene, CDR1 is GTSNPN and CDR2 is SVGIG (reference sequence). The J segment lost 6 bases and the V segment lost 3 bases, leaving 8 bases of the junction unmatched. In DNA, the CDR3 is TGTGCCTGGAGCACACAACTAGCGGGGACCAATGAGCAGTTCTTC. Its protein product is CAWSTQLAGTNEQFF.

V usage is TRBV7-9 and J usage is TRBJ1-1; 8 bases fit TRBD1. Trimming took 5 bases from V and 1 from J; bases not matched to a gene: 0. Germline V gene lookup returns CDR1 SEHNR and CDR2 FQNEAQ (reference sequence). The CDR3 sequence is 13 residues long. The DNA for the CDR3 is TGTGCCAGCAGCGACAGGGGGAACACTGAAGCTTTCTTT. Translation: CASSDRGNTEAFF.

CDR3 residues: CASSDPPGEFSNSPLHF. Written as DNA, the CDR3 is TGTGCCAGCAGCGACCCGCCCGGGGAGTTTAGTAATTCACCCCTCCACTTT. The gene calls are TRBV9 and TRBJ1-6, with D hard to call. The CDR3 sequence is 17 residues long. V lost 3 bases to trimming and J lost 6 bases, with 19 bases between them. Per germline, CDR1 SGDLS and CDR2 YYNGEE. The complete variable domain, with remaining parts taken from reference TRBV9 and TRBJ1-6, reads DSGVTQTPKHLITATGQRVTLRCSPRSGDLSVYWYQQSLDQGLQFLIQYYNGEERAKGNILERFSAQQFPDLHSELNLSSLELGDSALYFCASSDPPGEFSNSPLHFGNGTRLTVT.

This chain uses TRBV9 with TRBJ1-2; possibly TRBD1 for D (6 bases). V was clipped by 4 bases and J by 2 bases, with 9 bases between them. Germline lookup yields CDR1 SGDLS and CDR2 YYNGEE. The CDR3 is 13 residues long. CDR3 loop: CASSPGQNYGYTF. The CDR3 nucleotides are TGTGCCAGCAGCCCAGGACAGAACTATGGCTACACCTTC.

CDR3 coding DNA: TGTGCCAGCAGCCGACCTGTAGACAGCACAGATACGCAGTATTTT. It specifies CASSRPVDSTDTQYF. V is TRBV6-5 and J is TRBJ2-3; D not resolved. Germline V lookup: CDR1 MNHEY, CDR2 SVGAGI. V lost 6 bases and J lost 0, with 13 bases in between. The CDR3 runs to 15 residues.

The chain couples TRBV28 to TRBJ2-3; 10 positions match TRBD2. The V gene's germline CDR1 is MDHEN and CDR2 SYDVKM. The V and J ends lost 3 bases and 0 bases, in that order; junction bases with no gene match: 15. CDR3 length equals 20 residues. CDR3 coding DNA: TGTGCCAGCAGTTTCCTTCCTCCTCGAAGCGGGGGGGTGAGCACAGATACGCAGTATTTT. Amino acid sequence: CASSFLPPRSGGVSTDTQYF.

This chain joins TRBV19 and TRBJ2-2; D possibly corresponds to TRBD2 (6 bases). Deletions cut 6 bases from V and 1 base from J, with 9 bases between. This CDR3 has 14 amino acids. Germline assignment: CDR1 LNHDA and CDR2 SQIVND (reference sequence). In DNA, the CDR3 is TGTGCCAGTAGCCGGGGGTGGAACACCGGGGAGCTGTTTTTT. Amino acid sequence: CASSRGWNTGELFF.

V gene TRBV7-2 combines with J gene TRBJ1-6; 7 bases agree with TRBD1. Germline V gives CDR1 SGHTA, CDR2 FQGNSA. J was trimmed by 0 bases and V by 3 bases; bases with no gene match: 5. The CDR3 is made up of 17 amino acids. DNA of the CDR3: TGTGCCAGCAGCTTTACAGGGGTGAGCTCCTATAATTCACCCCTCCACTTT. This codes for CASSFTGVSSYNSPLHF.

This chain connects TRBV18 to TRBJ2-7; the match to TRBD1 covers 10 bases. The V gene end was trimmed by 2 bases and the J gene end by 5 bases; junction bases not matched to a gene: 6. The CDR3 totals 15 residues. Germline CDR1 and CDR2: KGHSH and LQKENI. CDR3 in amino acids: CASSPRPGTGDEQYF. The CDR3 DNA reads TGTGCCAGCTCACCAAGGCCTGGGACAGGGGACGAGCAGTACTTC.

The genes are TRBV4-3 and TRBJ1-5; D gene unclear. The CDR3 contains 18 residues. Germline V lookup: CDR1 LGHNA, CDR2 YSLEER. The ends were cut back, 4 bases at V and 0 bases at J, with 19 bases in the middle. This chain's CDR3 is CASSRGKACGGSNQPQHF. CDR3 in DNA: TGCGCCAGCAGCCGAGGAAAGGCATGTGGTGGTAGCAATCAGCCCCAGCATTTT.

V is TRBV12-3 or TRBV12-4 and J is TRBJ1-1, with D perhaps TRBD1 (5 bases). This CDR3 has 13 amino acids. With 6 bases removed from V and 7 bases from J, the gap between germline ends came to 15 bases. CDR3 loop: CASSSRRQSEAFF. The CDR3 DNA follows: TGTGCCAGCAGCTCTCGGAGACAGAGTGAAGCTTTCTTT.

This clone appeared a single time. The CDR3 DNA sequence: TGTGCCATCAGTGATACGCAGGGAGGCCGCGGGACTGAAGCTTTCTTT. As protein: CAISDTQGGRGTEAFF. V gene TRBV10-3 combines with J gene TRBJ1-1, with TRBD1 as a possible D gene (5 bases). V shed 3 bases and J shed 5 bases, with 19 bases lying between them. CDR3 size: 16 residues. Germline lookup yields CDR1 ENHRY and CDR2 SYGVKD.